This TCR beta chain was identified in a study of graft-versus-host responses after intestinal transplantation. Notes on the study in general: An association linked early post-transplant HvG declines with peak circulating GvH clone levels. Analysis identified GvH clones in recipient marrow, with some appearing first in ileum or blood.

Of note for this clone: As yet, its antigen is unknown.

Here immunoSEQ multiplex PCR was the method, and the copy in TCRdb shows in-frame clones only, minus some. The sample records fewer than 120,000 clones, roughly 93% being singletons. CDR3 length: 13 residues. V dropped 3 bases and J dropped 5 bases, with 8 bases sitting between them. Germline V gene data show CDR1 as MDHEN and CDR2 as SYDVKM. The sequence was collected from a human donor who received an intestinal transplant. This sample comprised unstimulated CD8+ T cells sorted from spleen or lymph node cells, obtained before intestinal transplant. The V call is TRBV28, the J call TRBJ1-5, with D maybe TRBD1 (5 bases). The CDR3 nucleotides are TGTGCCAGCAGTTTTGCAGGGTATCAGCCCCAGCATTTT. This sequence encodes CASSFAGYQPQHF.